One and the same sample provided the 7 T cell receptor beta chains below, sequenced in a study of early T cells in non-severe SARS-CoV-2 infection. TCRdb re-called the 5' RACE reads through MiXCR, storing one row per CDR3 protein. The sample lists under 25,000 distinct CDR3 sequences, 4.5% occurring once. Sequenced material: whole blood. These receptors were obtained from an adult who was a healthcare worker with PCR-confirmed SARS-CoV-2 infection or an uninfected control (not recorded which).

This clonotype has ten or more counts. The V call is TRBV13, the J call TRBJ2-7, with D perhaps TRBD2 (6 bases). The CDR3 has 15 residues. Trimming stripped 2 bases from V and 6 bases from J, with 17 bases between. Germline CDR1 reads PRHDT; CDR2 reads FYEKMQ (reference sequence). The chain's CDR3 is CASSLRGLNPIEQYF. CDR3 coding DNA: TGTGCCAGCAGCTTAAGGGGACTGAACCCTATCGAGCAGTACTTC.

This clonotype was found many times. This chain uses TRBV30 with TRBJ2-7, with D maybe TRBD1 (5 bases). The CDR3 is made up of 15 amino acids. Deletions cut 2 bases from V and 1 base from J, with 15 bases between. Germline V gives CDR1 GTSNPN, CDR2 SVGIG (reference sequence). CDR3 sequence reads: CAWSSEQDLSYEQYF. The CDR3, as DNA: TGTGCCTGGAGTTCGGAACAGGACCTTTCCTACGAGCAGTACTTC.

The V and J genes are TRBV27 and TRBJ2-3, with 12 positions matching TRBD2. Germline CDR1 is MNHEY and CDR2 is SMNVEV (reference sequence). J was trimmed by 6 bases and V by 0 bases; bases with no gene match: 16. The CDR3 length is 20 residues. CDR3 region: CASSLSLLTLTSGGADTQYF. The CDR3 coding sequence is TGTGCCAGCAGTTTATCCCTTCTAACTCTGACTAGCGGGGGAGCGGATACGCAGTATTTT.

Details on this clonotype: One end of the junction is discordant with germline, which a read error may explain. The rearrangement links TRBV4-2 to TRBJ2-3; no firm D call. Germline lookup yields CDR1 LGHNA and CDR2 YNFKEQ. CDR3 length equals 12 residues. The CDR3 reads CASSQERDSQYF. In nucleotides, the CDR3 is TGTGCCAGCAGCCAAGAAAGGGATTCGCAATATTTT.

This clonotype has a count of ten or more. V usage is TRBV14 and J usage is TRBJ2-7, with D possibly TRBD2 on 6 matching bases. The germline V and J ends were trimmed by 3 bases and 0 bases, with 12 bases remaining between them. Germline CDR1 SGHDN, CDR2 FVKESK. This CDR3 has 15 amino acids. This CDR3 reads CASSQRGATSYEQYF. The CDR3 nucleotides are TGTGCCAGCAGCCAGCGCGGGGCCACCTCCTACGAGCAGTACTTC.

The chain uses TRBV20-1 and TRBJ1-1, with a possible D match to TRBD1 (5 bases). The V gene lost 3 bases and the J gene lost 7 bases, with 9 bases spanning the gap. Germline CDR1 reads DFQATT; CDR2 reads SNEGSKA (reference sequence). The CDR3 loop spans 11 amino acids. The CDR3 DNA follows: TGCAGTGCTAGCAGGGAGGTTGAAGCTTTCTTT. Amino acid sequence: CSASREVEAFF.

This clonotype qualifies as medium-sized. CDR3 in amino acids: CASSSGLRLAKNIQYF. CDR3 in DNA: TGTGCCAGCAGTTCCGGCCTGCGGCTAGCCAAAAACATTCAGTACTTC. The chain employs TRBV28 and TRBJ2-4; D not resolved. Germline loops: CDR1 MDHEN, CDR2 SYDVKM. V shed 4 bases and J shed 0 bases, with 13 bases lying between them. The CDR3 spans 16 residues. Full variable domain (outside the CDR3, taken from reference TRBV28 and TRBJ2-4): DVKVTQSSRYLVKRTGEKVFLECVQDMDHENMFWYRQDPGLGLRLIYFSYDVKMKEKGDIPEGYSVSREKKERFSLILESASTNQTSMYLCASSSGLRLAKNIQYFGAGTRLSVL.